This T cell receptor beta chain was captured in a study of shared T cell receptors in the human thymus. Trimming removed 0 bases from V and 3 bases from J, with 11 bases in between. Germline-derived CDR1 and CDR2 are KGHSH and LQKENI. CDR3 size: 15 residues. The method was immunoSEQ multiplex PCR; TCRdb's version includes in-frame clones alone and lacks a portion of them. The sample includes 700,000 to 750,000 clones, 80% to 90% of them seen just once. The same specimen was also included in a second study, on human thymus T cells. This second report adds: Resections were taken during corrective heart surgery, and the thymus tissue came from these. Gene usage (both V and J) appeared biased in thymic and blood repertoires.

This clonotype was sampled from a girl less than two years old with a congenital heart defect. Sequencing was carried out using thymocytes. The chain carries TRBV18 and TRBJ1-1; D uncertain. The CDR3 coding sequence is TGTGCCAGCTCACCACCACGAGGGAGGGACACTGAAGCTTTCTTT. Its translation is CASSPPRGRDTEAFF.